This T cell receptor beta chain is drawn from a study of radiation and T cells in renal cell carcinoma. General study points: Without pretreatment biopsies, baseline tumor clonotype presence was undetermined. In blood, top tumor clones expanded by 2 weeks, shrinking by 4.

Generated by immunoSEQ multiplex PCR, the TCRdb table keeps only in-frame clones and is missing some. The sample gives 100,000 to 150,000 clones, more than 70% of which show up once; 5.5% to 6.5% is in the top ten. Comments on this clone: Antigen unknown.

As for time point: blood 2 weeks post-SBRT. Treatment noted: 15 Gy SBRT to primary tumor, nephrectomy 4 weeks later. Blood was sampled at baseline, 2 weeks and 4 weeks after SBRT. Clear cell pathology was present in this patient's renal cell carcinoma. The sample consisted of blood, taken from a patient whose treatment included radiotherapy and nephrectomy. The sequence was obtained from a woman aged 70 to 79 with renal cell carcinoma.

The CDR3 here is CASRERSSSYNEQFF. The CDR3 DNA is TGTGCCAGCAGGGAAAGATCCTCCAGTTACAATGAGCAGTTCTTC. The chain uses TRBV6-5 and TRBJ2-1; no reliable D call. The CDR3 has 15 amino acids. The germline gives CDR1 MNHEY, CDR2 SVGAGI. Trimming removed 6 bases at V and 4 bases at J, with 16 bases between.